This T cell receptor (beta chain) was observed in a study of molecular identifiers for immune sequencing clone quantification. This clonotype came up many times. From the PCR reads, TCRdb called clonotypes with MiXCR, one entry per CDR3 protein. Of tens of thousands of distinct CDR3 sequences listed, roughly a quarter were seen once; the top ten hold approximately 1.9%. CDR3 size: 13 residues. In germline, CDR1 is SNHLY, CDR2 FYNNEI. Trimming removed 3 bases at V and 6 bases at J, with 12 bases between. Sequencing used naive CD8+ T cells from blood, with Jurkat cell RNA spiked in. Subset denoted: FACS-sorted CD8+CD4-CCR7+CD45RA+ naive T cells. This chain joins TRBV2 and TRBJ2-7, with a weak D call TRBD1 (6 bases). This TCR was recovered from a human donor in good health. Some libraries in this study had Jurkat cell RNA spiked in. The CDR3 loop is CASSDIGDIEQYF. The CDR3 DNA reads as TGTGCCAGCAGTGATATCGGGGACATCGAGCAGTACTTC.